This T cell receptor beta chain was identified in a study of shared clonotypes between healthy human individuals. The assay was immunoSEQ multiplex PCR, and TCRdb's table has in-frame clones only and misses some. This repertoire shows approximately 1,500,000 clones, 95% to 99% found once; its top ten account for less than 0.55%. On this clone: The antigen is undetermined.

Findings and limits, study-wide: Larger richness was generally estimated for naive than memory subsets. Few donors restricted represented genetic and exposure-history diversity.

Germline CDR1 and CDR2: MNHEY and SMNVEV (reference sequence). The CDR3 runs to 17 residues. V lost 6 bases to trimming and J lost 0 bases; unmatched junction nucleotides: 11. The chain has TRBV27 and TRBJ2-1; 7 bases are a match to TRBD1. Sequenced: naive CD4+ T cells sorted from blood. Specified subset: CD45RA+ positively selected. This TCR was recovered from a man between 25 and 39 years old in good health. CDR3 DNA: TGTGCCAGCAGGCGATCGGAACAGGGGTTCTCCTACAATGAGCAGTTCTTC. It is translated as CASRRSEQGFSYNEQFF.